This is a list of T cell receptor beta chains from one sample in a study of CD8 T cells in ankylosing spondylitis. MiXCR was run by TCRdb on the 5' RACE reads, yielding one entry per CDR3 protein. The data contain about 210,000 distinct CDR3 sequences, approximately 7.4% of them singletons. Sequencing was performed on blood, either unsorted or a sorted T cell fraction (not recorded which). The receptors come from a male donor with ankylosing spondylitis. Each CDR3 is given with its conserved first and last residue. D genes are given only for firm matches. Expanded clones are given a class, and other clones once, few, many or no size at all.

TRBV6-4	TRBJ2-2	NA	many	CASSDSGVTNTGELFF	TGTGCCAGCAGTGACTCAGGGGTAACGAACACCGGGGAGCTGTTTTTT
TRBV5-1	TRBJ2-7	NA	many	CASSLNTGALYEQYF	TGCGCCAGCAGCTTGAATACGGGGGCGCTTTACGAGCAGTACTTC
TRBV19	TRBJ2-4	NA	NA	CASSIDLGIAKNIQYF	TGTGCCAGTAGTATAGATCTCGGGATAGCCAAAAACATTCAGTACTTC
TRBV7-6	TRBJ1-1	NA	many	CASSAGRPNTEAFF	TGTGCCAGCAGCGCCGGCCGGCCGAACACTGAAGCTTTCTTT
TRBV12-3/TRBV12-4	TRBJ2-1	NA	many	CASASRSSYNEQFF	TGTGCCAGCGCTTCCAGGAGCTCCTACAATGAGCAGTTCTTC
TRBV10-3	TRBJ2-1	NA	many	CAISDRQASSYNEQFF	TGTGCCATCAGTGACCGCCAGGCGAGCTCCTACAATGAGCAGTTCTTC
TRBV7-9	TRBJ2-5	NA	few	CASSSMQSYQETQYF	TGTGCCAGCAGCTCGATGCAGTCTTACCAAGAGACCCAGTACTTC
TRBV20-1	TRBJ2-5	NA	many	CSALRETQYF	TGCAGTGCCCTTAGGGAGACCCAGTACTTC
TRBV20-1	TRBJ1-1	NA	many	CSAREDSEAFF	TGCAGTGCTAGGGAGGATTCTGAAGCTTTCTTT
TRBV12-3/TRBV12-4	TRBJ2-7	NA	NA	CASSLSPHEQYF	TGTGCCAGCAGTTTAAGTCCCCACGAGCAGTACTTC
TRBV2	TRBJ2-2	NA	many	CASSEFAGRYTGELFF	TGTGCCAGCAGTGAGTTTGCGGGGAGATACACCGGGGAGCTGTTTTTT
TRBV12-3/TRBV12-4	TRBJ2-1	TRBD2	many	CASSLTSGRFSYNEQFF	TGTGCCAGCAGCTTGACTAGCGGGAGATTCTCCTACAATGAGCAGTTCTTC
TRBV5-6	TRBJ2-5	TRBD1	many	CASSFAGTGGSETQYF	TGTGCCAGCAGCTTCGCCGGGACAGGGGGAAGTGAGACCCAGTACTTC